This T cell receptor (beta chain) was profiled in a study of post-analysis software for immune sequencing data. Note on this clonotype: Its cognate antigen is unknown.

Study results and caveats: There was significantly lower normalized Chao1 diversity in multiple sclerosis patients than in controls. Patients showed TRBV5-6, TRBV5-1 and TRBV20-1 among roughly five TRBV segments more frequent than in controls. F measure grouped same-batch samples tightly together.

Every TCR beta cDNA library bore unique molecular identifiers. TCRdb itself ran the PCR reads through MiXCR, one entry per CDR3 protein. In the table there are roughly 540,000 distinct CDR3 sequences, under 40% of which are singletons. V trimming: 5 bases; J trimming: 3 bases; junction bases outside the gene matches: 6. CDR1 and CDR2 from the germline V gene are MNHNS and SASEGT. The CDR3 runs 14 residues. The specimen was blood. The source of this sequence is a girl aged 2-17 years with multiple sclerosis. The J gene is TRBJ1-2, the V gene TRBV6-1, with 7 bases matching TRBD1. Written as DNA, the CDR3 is TGTGCCAGCAGTACCGCGACAGGGTACTATGGCTACACCTTC. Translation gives CASSTATGYYGYTF.